This entry concerns a single TCR beta chain. V shed 0 bases and J 7 bases; nucleotides not matched to a gene: 18. Per the germline V gene, CDR1 is LGHNA and CDR2 is YSLEER. This CDR3 contains 20 residues. CD45RO negativity and positive selection for CCR7 defined naive CD8 cells, a population that excluded terminally differentiated effector memory CD45RA+ cells. The sample originates from a study of shared clonotypes between healthy human individuals. Here immunoSEQ multiplex PCR was the method, and the copy in TCRdb shows in-frame clones only, minus some. The sample lists about 2.2 million clones, roughly 91% occurring once.

This sequence joins TRBV4-3 and TRBJ2-2, with 9 bases that match TRBD2. Sequencing was done on a sample of naive CD8+ T cells from PBMCs. The TCR originated in a man younger than 35 in good health. Some clones in this sample may be carry-over from other donors' samples. Written as DNA, the CDR3 is TGCGCCAGCAGCCAAGAATCGGAGCCCGGGACTAGCACCTACGGCGGGGAGCTGTTTTTT. It encodes CASSQESEPGTSTYGGELFF.